The 7 T cell receptor beta chains reported below all come from one sample, sequenced in a study of T cell responses to AZD1222 COVID-19 vaccine. Assay: immunoSEQ multiplex PCR; the TCRdb copy retains only in-frame clones and omits some. The repertoire has approximately 98,000 clones, more than 70% of them found once; the top ten carry over 3%. The sample here was peripheral blood, taken on day 0 of AZD1222 vaccination. These receptors were taken from an adult in good health.

The CDR3 DNA reads as TGTGCCACCAGCGCTGGGGGCGGCAATCAGCCCCAGCATTTT. This gives the protein CATSAGGGNQPQHF. The V and J genes are TRBV15 and TRBJ1-5, with D possibly matching TRBD1 (6 bases). Germline CDR1 reads LNHNV; CDR2 reads YYDKDF (reference sequence). V was shortened by 5 bases and J by 2 bases, with 10 bases between the two germline ends. The CDR3 contains 14 residues.

CDR3 bases: TGTGCCAGCAGCTCGCGTGGGGGGACTAGCAGATACAATGAGCAGTTCTTC. It yields the protein CASSSRGGTSRYNEQFF. J is TRBJ2-1 and V is TRBV11-2, with 9 nucleotides matching TRBD2. CDR3 length: 17 amino acids. V was clipped by 4 bases and J by 4 bases; unmatched bases: 11. Germline CDR1 and CDR2: SGHAT and FQNNGV.

J is TRBJ2-7 and V is TRBV4-1, with TRBD1 matching over 12 bases. V dropped 1 base and J dropped 9; count of bases not matched to a gene: 10. The CDR3 is 16 residues long. CDR1 is MGHRA and CDR2 is YSYEKL in the germline V gene. As DNA, the CDR3 is TGCGCCAGCAGCCAAGGGGGACAGGGGGCGAGCTTGGTGCAGTACTTC. This sequence encodes CASSQGGQGASLVQYF.

V gene TRBV29-1 combines with J gene TRBJ1-2; D unresolved. V was trimmed by 6 bases and J by 0 bases, leaving 11 bases between them. There are 13 residues in the CDR3. Germline values: CDR1 SQVTM, CDR2 ANQGSEA. The CDR3 spells CSVGVSTNYGYTF. The CDR3 region has the DNA TGCAGCGTAGGCGTGAGCACTAACTATGGCTACACCTTC. Supplemented by reference TRBV29-1 and TRBJ1-2, the full variable domain reads SAVISQKPSRDICQRGTSLTIQCQVDSQVTMMFWYRQQPGQSLTLIATANQGSEATYESGFVIDKFPISRPNLTFSTLTVSNMSPEDSSIYLCSVGVSTNYGYTFGSGTRLTVV.

The chain employs TRBV15 and TRBJ1-4; D is undetermined. Trimming pared 5 bases from V and 5 bases from J, leaving 12 bases between. Germline assignment: CDR1 LNHNV and CDR2 YYDKDF (reference sequence). This CDR3 contains 14 residues. Here the CDR3 DNA reads TGTGCCACCAGCCATGGGCAGGTCAATGAAAAACTGTTTTTT. Residues: CATSHGQVNEKLFF.

The chain links TRBV5-4 to TRBJ2-1; 15 bases are shared with TRBD2. The V segment lost 3 bases and the J segment 9 bases; nucleotides outside the gene matches: 7. Germline CDR1 reads SGHNT; CDR2 reads YYREEE (reference sequence). The length of the CDR3 is 16 residues. The CDR3 sequence is CASSSGLAGGAREQFF. Written as DNA, the CDR3 is TGTGCCAGCAGCTCTGGACTAGCGGGGGGGGCACGTGAGCAGTTCTTC.

The J gene is TRBJ1-4, the V gene TRBV28; D is perhaps TRBD1 (5 bases). With 7 bases removed from V and 4 bases from J, the gap between germline ends came to 13 bases. The V gene's germline CDR1 is MDHEN and CDR2 SYDVKM. This CDR3 spans 14 amino acids. Written as DNA, the CDR3 is TGTGCCAGCACCTCCCGGGGACTTAATGAAAAACTGTTTTTT. It translates to CASTSRGLNEKLFF.